This entry features one T cell receptor (beta chain) sequence. The CDR3 runs 16 residues. CDR1 is SGDLS and CDR2 is YYNGEE in the germline V gene. Losses at the gene ends were 4 bases for V and 3 bases for J; bases not matched to a gene: 11. These data belong to a study of early stage breast cancer tumors. Blood replicates held 0.5 ug DNA, tumor or normal breast about 1.5 ug, two each. Only in-frame clones appear in the TCRdb table, and some are missing; sequencing was by immunoSEQ multiplex PCR. In the table there are some 30,000 clones, roughly 81% of which are singletons. The genes are TRBV9 and TRBJ1-2; 8 nucleotides line up with TRBD1. This TCR was recovered from a person aged 25-39 years with breast cancer. The sample taken for sequencing was breast tumor tissue. Here the CDR3 reads CASSFLPGGQDYGYTF. CDR3 sequence (DNA): TGTGCCAGCAGCTTCCTACCAGGGGGCCAGGACTATGGCTACACCTTC.